One sample yielded the 13 T cell receptor beta chains listed below, sequenced in a study of cytomegalovirus exposure and HLA in healthy donors. PCR used 60 Vbeta primers and 13 Jbeta primers. Sequencing was performed with immunoSEQ multiplex PCR; in TCRdb, only in-frame clones are kept and a portion is missing. The sample gives 150,000 to 190,000 clones, roughly four fifths of which show up once; 1.3% to 1.5% is in the top ten. Sequencing was done on a sample of PBMCs. These receptors originate from a man younger than 35 in good health and CMV-seronegative.

The V gene is TRBV29-1, the J gene TRBJ2-2, with D perhaps matching TRBD2 (5 bases). V lost 7 bases and J 1 base, leaving 10 bases between the germline ends. This CDR3 has 13 residues. CDR1 is SQVTM, CDR2 ANQGSEA, per germline. CDR3 in DNA: TGCAGCGCCCAGAGGGTGAACACCGGGGAGCTGTTTTTT. This codes for CSAQRVNTGELFF.

The CDR3 spells CASSLMGLAGNEQFF. CDR3 DNA sequence: TGTGCCAGCAGCCTAATGGGACTAGCTGGCAATGAGCAGTTCTTC. The V and J genes are TRBV7-2 and TRBJ2-1; 9 bases match TRBD2. The CDR3 is 15 residues long. Germline CDR1 is SGHTA and CDR2 is FQGNSA. V was clipped by 5 bases and J by 6 bases; unmatched bases: 8.

The J gene is TRBJ1-6, the V gene TRBV7-8, with 9 bases that match TRBD1. CDR3 length: 15 amino acids. The germline V gene has CDR1 SGHVS and CDR2 FQNEAQ. The ends lost 4 bases at V and 11 bases at J; junction bases unmatched: 9. The CDR3 loop is CASSSYGTGTAPLHF. In nucleotides, the CDR3 is TGTGCCAGCAGCTCCTATGGGACAGGGACCGCACCCCTCCACTTT.

The gene calls are TRBV4-1 and TRBJ2-1; perhaps TRBD2 as D (6 bases). CDR1 and CDR2 (germline): MGHRA, YSYEKL. CDR3 length: 18 amino acids. With 1 base removed from V and 3 bases from J, the gap between germline ends came to 19 bases. The CDR3 coding sequence is TGCGCCAGCAGCCAAGCGAACTTAATAGCGGTCGGCTACAATGAGCAGTTCTTC. It translates to CASSQANLIAVGYNEQFF.

This chain links TRBV5-4 with TRBJ2-4; D may be TRBD1 (5 bases). Germline V gene data show CDR1 as SGHNT and CDR2 as YYREEE (reference sequence). There are 15 residues in the CDR3. Trimming stripped 1 base from V and 2 bases from J, with 10 bases between. CDR3 sequence: CASSLTGSTKNIQYF. CDR3 nucleotide sequence: TGTGCCAGCAGCTTGACAGGTTCGACCAAAAACATTCAGTACTTC.

This clone was seen only once. The chain uses TRBV6-5 and TRBJ2-1, with 9 bases identical to TRBD1. V lost 3 bases, J lost 5 bases, and 2 bases stayed unmatched. This CDR3 spans 14 amino acids. Germline V gene data show CDR1 as MNHEY and CDR2 as SVGAGI. CDR3 in DNA: TGTGCCAGCAGTTATAGGACAGGGGACAATGAGCAGTTCTTC. Translation gives CASSYRTGDNEQFF.

V gene TRBV5-5 combines with J gene TRBJ1-2; tentative D call: TRBD1 (6 bases). The germline V gene has CDR1 SGHKS and CDR2 YYEKEE (reference sequence). Deletions cut 4 bases from V and 3 bases from J, with 13 bases between. The CDR3 has 14 amino acids. The CDR3 region has the DNA TGTGCCAGCAGCCCCTTAACAGGGTACTATGGCTACACCTTC. As protein: CASSPLTGYYGYTF.

This clone has a handful of counts. Other DNA variants within this sample encode the same CDR3. The chain carries TRBV18 and TRBJ1-2; D gene unclear. V lost 6 bases to trimming and J lost 6 bases, with 11 bases between them. Germline V gives CDR1 KGHSH, CDR2 LQKENI. The CDR3 totals 12 residues. The CDR3 sequence is CASSQSGDGYTF. In nucleotides, the CDR3 is TGTGCCAGCTCCCAAAGCGGGGATGGCTACACCTTC.

The J gene is TRBJ2-7, the V gene TRBV5-1; D gene ambiguous. Trimming cost V 4 bases and J 3 bases, with 11 bases left between them. The CDR3 is 13 amino acids. Germline V gene lookup returns CDR1 SGHRS and CDR2 YFSETQ. CDR3 protein: CASSHGPNYEQYF. CDR3 in DNA: TGCGCCAGCAGCCACGGTCCCAACTACGAGCAGTACTTC.

This chain connects TRBV7-8 to TRBJ2-5; D unclear. Per germline, CDR1 SGHVS and CDR2 FQNEAQ. The CDR3 runs 13 residues. The V end lost 1 base, the J end lost 1 base, and 4 bases lay between the germline ends. CDR3 residues: CASSLELQETQYF. For the CDR3, the DNA is TGTGCCAGCAGCTTAGAACTCCAAGAGACCCAGTACTTC.

V is TRBV10-2 and J is TRBJ1-3; D is unclear. The CDR3 totals 14 residues. V gave up 3 bases and J gave up 0 bases, with 6 bases separating them. Germline CDR1 and CDR2: WSHSY and SAAADI. The CDR3 coding sequence is TGCGCCAGCAGTGACCTCTACTCTGGAAACACCATATATTTT. This encodes CASSDLYSGNTIYF.

The chain uses TRBV6-1 and TRBJ1-3; D gene unclear. Trimming removed 0 bases at V and 2 bases at J, with 8 bases between. Per germline, CDR1 MNHNS and CDR2 SASEGT. This CDR3 contains 15 residues. CDR3 nucleotide sequence: TGTGCCAGCAGTGAAGCGGAGGGCACTGGAAACACCATATATTTT. It is translated as CASSEAEGTGNTIYF.

This clone was seen only once. J is TRBJ2-2 and V is TRBV6-4; 8 bases map to TRBD2. The CDR3 has 15 amino acids. V lost 0 bases to trimming and J lost 9 bases; unmatched junction nucleotides: 6. From germline, CDR1 is MRHNA and CDR2 SNTAGT. CDR3 sequence reads: CASSDSTSGERELFF. Written as DNA, the CDR3 is TGTGCCAGCAGTGACTCAACTAGCGGAGAGAGGGAGCTGTTTTTT.